This is a list of T cell receptor beta chains from one sample in a study of blood T cell repertoires in COVID-19. The method was immunoSEQ multiplex PCR; TCRdb's version includes in-frame clones alone and lacks a portion of them. The sample lists a few hundred thousand clones; about 79% were seen once. Sample: peripheral blood. Source of these receptors: a woman aged 40 to 55 who had recovered from COVID-19. Each CDR3 is given with its conserved first and last residue. The D gene is left open where the match is weak. Size tells how often a clone was seen (once, few, many) or the class of an expanded clone, and some rows leave it out.

-,TRBD2,TRBJ2-2,TRBV11-3,CASSLGGAGVAGELFF,TGTGCCAGCAGCTTAGGAGGTGCGGGGGTTGCCGGGGAGCTGTTTTTT
few,-,TRBJ2-1,TRBV4-2,CASSQEQSFISYNEQFF,TGTGCCAGCAGCCAAGAGCAGTCCTTCATCTCCTACAATGAGCAGTTCTTC
-,-,TRBJ1-2,TRBV7-9,CASSQDSLYGYTF,TGTGCCAGCAGTCAAGACAGCCTCTATGGCTACACCTTC
-,-,TRBJ2-3,TRBV7-9,CASSLRDSGDTQYF,TGTGCCAGCAGCTTGCGGGACTCGGGAGATACGCAGTATTTT
-,-,TRBJ1-1,TRBV29-1,CSAGEGSGAFF,TGCAGCGCCGGGGAGGGTAGTGGCGCTTTCTTT
-,-,TRBJ2-3,TRBV7-2,CASSAGQTDTQYF,TGTGCCAGCAGCGCTGGGCAGACAGATACGCAGTATTTT
once,TRBD1,TRBJ1-1,TRBV6-5,CASSYHVTGGTEAFF,TGTGCCAGCAGTTACCATGTGACAGGGGGCACTGAAGCTTTCTTT
-,-,TRBJ2-7,TRBV6-9,CASSYPTTASFFYEQYF,TGTGCCAGCAGTTATCCTACGACTGCTAGCTTCTTTTACGAGCAGTACTTC
-,TRBD1,TRBJ2-2,TRBV28,CASSADRDVTGELFF,TGTGCCAGCAGTGCCGACAGGGACGTTACCGGGGAGCTGTTTTTT
-,TRBD1,TRBJ2-7,TRBV5-4,CASSWGGGQGANEQYF,TGTGCCAGCAGCTGGGGAGGGGGACAGGGGGCCAACGAGCAGTACTTC
-,TRBD2,TRBJ2-7,TRBV6-2/TRBV6-3,CASSYSSGGSYEQYF,TGTGCCAGCAGTTACTCCAGCGGGGGTTCCTACGAGCAGTACTTC
once,TRBD1,TRBJ2-3,TRBV5-1,CASSVGQGRDTQYF,TGCGCCAGCAGTGTTGGACAGGGAAGAGATACGCAGTATTTT
few,-,TRBJ1-2,TRBV27,CASRAQANYGYTF,TGTGCCAGCAGAGCCCAGGCGAACTATGGCTACACCTTC
-,TRBD2,TRBJ2-1,TRBV9,CASSAGSSGGLEQFF,TGTGCCAGCAGCGCCGGGAGTAGCGGGGGGCTTGAGCAGTTCTTC
-,-,TRBJ2-2,TRBV3-1/TRBV3-2,CASSQGPPSGGELFF,TGTGCCAGCAGCCAAGGGCCCCCTTCGGGCGGGGAGCTGTTTTTT
few,TRBD1,TRBJ1-1,TRBV7-2,CASSPRTGFEAFF,TGTGCCAGCAGCCCACGGACAGGATTTGAAGCTTTCTTT
-,-,TRBJ2-5,TRBV2,CASTWDNQETQYF,TGTGCCAGCACCTGGGACAACCAAGAGACCCAGTACTTC
-,TRBD1,TRBJ2-7,TRBV5-1,CASTDGSGTGFYEQYF,TGCGCCAGCACCGACGGTTCCGGGACAGGGTTCTACGAGCAGTACTTC
-,TRBD1,TRBJ2-7,TRBV5-1,CASSLIGDRESSYEQYF,TGCGCCAGCAGTCTCATTGGGGACAGGGAAAGTTCCTACGAGCAGTACTTC
-,-,TRBJ2-1,TRBV5-4,CASSLDRIGLNEQFF,TGTGCCAGCAGCTTGGACAGGATCGGCCTCAATGAGCAGTTCTTC
-,-,TRBJ1-6,TRBV5-1,CASSLAGGQYSPLHF,TGCGCCAGCAGCTTGGCCGGGGGGCAGTATTCACCCCTCCACTTT
-,-,TRBJ2-5,TRBV7-2,CASSIQDQETQYF,TGTGCCAGCAGCATACAGGATCAAGAGACCCAGTACTTC
-,-,TRBJ1-6,TRBV7-9,CASSLGSSYNSPLHF,TGTGCCAGCAGCTTAGGCAGCTCCTATAATTCACCCCTCCACTTT
-,TRBD1,TRBJ1-2,TRBV6-5,CASRRTGGYGYTF,TGTGCCAGCAGAAGGACAGGGGGTTACGGCTACACCTTC
-,-,TRBJ2-5,TRBV5-1,CASSSGMGGQTQYF,TGCGCCAGCAGTTCTGGAATGGGGGGGCAGACCCAGTACTTC
-,-,TRBJ2-1,TRBV5-6,CASSFGDFNEQFF,TGTGCCAGCAGCTTCGGGGATTTCAATGAGCAGTTCTTC
-,-,TRBJ1-6,TRBV9,CASSVAGGDGNSPLHF,TGTGCCAGCAGCGTAGCCGGAGGGGACGGGAATTCACCCCTCCACTTT
-,-,TRBJ1-5,TRBV28,CASSSPPGDSNQPQHF,TGTGCCAGCAGTTCGCCCCCAGGGGATAGCAATCAGCCCCAGCATTTT
-,TRBD2,TRBJ2-1,TRBV19,CASSPSTSGGSYNEQFF,TGTGCCAGTAGTCCATCGACTAGCGGGGGTTCCTACAATGAGCAGTTCTTC
-,TRBD1,TRBJ1-1,TRBV11-2,CASSPIGQGAGAEAFF,TGTGCCAGCAGCCCCATCGGACAGGGGGCTGGGGCTGAAGCTTTCTTT
-,TRBD2,TRBJ2-5,TRBV18,CASSPDLASGETQYF,TGTGCCAGCTCACCCGACCTCGCTAGCGGAGAGACCCAGTACTTC
-,-,TRBJ2-5,TRBV2,CASSDGSGQETQYF,TGTGCCAGCAGTGATGGGTCAGGACAAGAGACCCAGTACTTC
-,-,TRBJ2-1,TRBV6-5,CASSTTYNEQFF,TGTGCCAGCAGTACAACCTACAATGAGCAGTTCTTC
-,TRBD1,TRBJ2-7,TRBV12-3/TRBV12-4,CASSPTGVYEQYF,TGTGCCAGCAGTCCCACAGGGGTCTACGAGCAGTACTTC
-,-,TRBJ2-3,TRBV7-8,CASSLAPSFTDTQYF,TGTGCCAGCAGCTTAGCTCCTAGTTTCACAGATACGCAGTATTTT
few,-,TRBJ2-6,TRBV28,CASSGGGSGANVLTF,TGTGCCAGCAGTGGCGGAGGGTCCGGGGCCAACGTCCTGACTTTC
-,TRBD2,TRBJ2-7,TRBV7-2,CASSLLVSGGAIRYEQYF,TGTGCCAGCAGCTTATTGGTTAGCGGGGGGGCCATTAGGTACGAGCAGTACTTC
-,-,TRBJ1-6,TRBV5-6,CASSLAATGANSPLHF,TGTGCCAGCAGCTTGGCCGCGACAGGAGCTAATTCACCCCTCCACTTT
few,TRBD1,TRBJ1-6,TRBV19,CASSISRDRVIPLHF,TGTGCCAGTAGTATCTCCCGGGACAGGGTAATACCCCTCCACTTT
-,TRBD1,TRBJ1-1,TRBV3-1/TRBV3-2,CASSQGGGTGVAFF,TGTGCCAGCAGCCAAGGAGGTGGGACAGGGGTAGCTTTCTTT
few,-,TRBJ1-1,TRBV19,CASSISDYNTEAFF,TGTGCCAGTAGTATATCAGATTATAACACTGAAGCTTTCTTT
-,-,TRBJ2-5,TRBV30,CAWSERGALKETQYF,TGTGCCTGGAGTGAACGGGGGGCCCTCAAAGAGACCCAGTACTTC
-,TRBD1,TRBJ2-1,TRBV12-3/TRBV12-4,CASSANRGNEQFF,TGTGCCAGCAGTGCCAACAGGGGCAATGAGCAGTTCTTC
-,-,TRBJ2-5,TRBV30,CAWSALQETQYF,TGTGCCTGGAGTGCCCTTCAAGAGACCCAGTACTTC
-,TRBD2,TRBJ2-1,TRBV19,CASSITGGNEQFF,TGTGCCAGTAGTATAACCGGGGGGAATGAGCAGTTCTTC
-,-,TRBJ2-7,TRBV7-2,CASSLGWQSYEQYF,TGTGCCAGCAGCTTAGGTTGGCAGTCCTACGAGCAGTACTTC
-,-,TRBJ2-1,TRBV27,CASTVTGPSANEQFF,TGTGCCAGCACTGTTACAGGGCCCTCGGCCAATGAGCAGTTCTTC
-,-,TRBJ2-1,TRBV24-1,CATKGGVDNEQFF,TGTGCCACGAAAGGGGGGGTAGACAATGAGCAGTTCTTC
once,-,TRBJ1-1,TRBV12-3/TRBV12-4,CASSLGSVAFF,TGTGCCAGCAGTTTAGGATCAGTAGCTTTCTTT
-,-,TRBJ1-4,TRBV6-5,CASNTGSNEKLFF,TGTGCCAGCAATACAGGCTCTAATGAAAAACTGTTTTTT
-,TRBD2,TRBJ2-2,TRBV4-1,CASSQDPSGYTGELFF,TGCGCCAGCAGCCAAGATCCTAGCGGATATACCGGGGAGCTGTTTTTT
-,TRBD2,TRBJ2-7,TRBV3-1/TRBV3-2,CASSTELAGRDEQYF,TGTGCCAGCAGCACCGAACTAGCGGGAAGGGACGAGCAGTACTTC
once,TRBD1,TRBJ2-7,TRBV11-3,CASSPTKQGAYEQYF,TGTGCCAGCAGTCCTACCAAACAGGGGGCGTACGAGCAGTACTTC
-,TRBD1,TRBJ1-5,TRBV5-5,CASSLETGGRQPQHF,TGTGCCAGCAGCTTGGAAACAGGGGGCAGGCAGCCCCAGCATTTT
-,-,TRBJ1-2,TRBV21-1,CASSKGGEEGNYGYTF,TGTGCCAGCAGCAAAGGGGGGGAGGAGGGGAACTATGGCTACACCTTC